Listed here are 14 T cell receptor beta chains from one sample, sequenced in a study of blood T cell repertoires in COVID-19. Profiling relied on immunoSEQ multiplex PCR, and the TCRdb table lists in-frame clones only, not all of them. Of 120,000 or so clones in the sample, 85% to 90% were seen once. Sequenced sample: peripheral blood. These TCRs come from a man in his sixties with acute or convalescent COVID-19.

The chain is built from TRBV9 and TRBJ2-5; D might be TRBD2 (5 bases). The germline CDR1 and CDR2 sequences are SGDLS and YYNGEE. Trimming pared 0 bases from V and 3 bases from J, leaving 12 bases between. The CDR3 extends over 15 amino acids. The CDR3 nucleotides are TGTGCCAGCAGCGTAGTTCCGACTACCAAAGAGACCCAGTACTTC. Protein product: CASSVVPTTKETQYF.

CDR3 loop: CASFISGQVRGYTF. The DNA for the CDR3 is TGTGCCAGCTTTATAAGTGGACAAGTAAGAGGCTACACCTTC. V usage is TRBV28 and J usage is TRBJ1-2; TRBD1 is a possible D gene (5 bases). Germline CDR1 reads MDHEN; CDR2 reads SYDVKM. The CDR3 consists of 14 residues. Trimming took 8 bases from V and 8 from J, leaving 21 bases between them.

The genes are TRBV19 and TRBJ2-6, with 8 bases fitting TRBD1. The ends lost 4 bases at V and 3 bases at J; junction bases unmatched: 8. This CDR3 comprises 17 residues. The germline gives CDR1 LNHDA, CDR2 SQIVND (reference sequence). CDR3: CASSTGQGIGGANVLTF. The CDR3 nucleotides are TGTGCCAGTAGTACCGGACAGGGTATAGGTGGGGCCAACGTCCTGACTTTC. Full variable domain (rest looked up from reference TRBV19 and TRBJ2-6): DGGITQSPKYLFRKEGQNVTLSCEQNLNHDAMYWYRQDPGQGLRLIYYSQIVNDFQKGDIAEGYSVSREKKESFPLTVTSAQKNPTAFYLCASSTGQGIGGANVLTFGAGSRLTVL.

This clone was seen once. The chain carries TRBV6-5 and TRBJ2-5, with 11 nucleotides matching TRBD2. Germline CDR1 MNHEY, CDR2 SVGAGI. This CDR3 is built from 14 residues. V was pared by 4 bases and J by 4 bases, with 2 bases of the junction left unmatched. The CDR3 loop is CASSFGTSGETQYF. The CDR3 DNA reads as TGTGCCAGCAGTTTCGGGACTAGCGGAGAGACCCAGTACTTC.

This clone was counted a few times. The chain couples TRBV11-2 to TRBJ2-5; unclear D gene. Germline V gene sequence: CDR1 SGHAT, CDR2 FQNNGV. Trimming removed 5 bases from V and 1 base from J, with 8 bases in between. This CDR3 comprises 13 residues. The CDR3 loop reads CASSKHPQETQYF. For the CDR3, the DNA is TGTGCCAGCAGCAAACATCCCCAAGAGACCCAGTACTTC.

The CDR3 reads CASSLLGGLGANVLTF. The CDR3 nucleotides read TGTGCCAGCAGTTTACTCGGGGGGCTCGGGGCCAACGTCCTGACTTTC. The rearrangement uses TRBV28 and TRBJ2-6; possible D gene TRBD2, 7 bases. CDR3 size: 16 residues. Trimming stripped 2 bases from V and 4 bases from J, with 12 bases between. Germline CDR1 reads MDHEN; CDR2 reads SYDVKM.

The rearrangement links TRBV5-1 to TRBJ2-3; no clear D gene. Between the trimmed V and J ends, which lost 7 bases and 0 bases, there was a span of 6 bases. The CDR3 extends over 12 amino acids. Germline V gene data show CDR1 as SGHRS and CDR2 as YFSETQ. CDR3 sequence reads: CASGGSTDTQYF. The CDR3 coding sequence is TGCGCCAGCGGCGGTAGCACAGATACGCAGTATTTT. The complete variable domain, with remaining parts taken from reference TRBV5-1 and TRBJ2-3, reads KAGVTQTPRYLIKTRGQQVTLSCSPISGHRSVSWYQQTPGQGLQFLFEYFSETQRNKGNFPGRFSGRQFSNSRSEMNVSTLELGDSALYLCASGGSTDTQYFGPGTRLTVL.

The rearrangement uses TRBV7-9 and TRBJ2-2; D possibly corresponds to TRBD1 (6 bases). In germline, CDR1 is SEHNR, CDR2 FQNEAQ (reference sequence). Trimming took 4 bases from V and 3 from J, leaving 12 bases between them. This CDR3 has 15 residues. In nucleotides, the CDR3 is TGTGCCAGCAGCTCCGACACAGGGTACACCGGGGAGCTGTTTTTT. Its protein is CASSSDTGYTGELFF.

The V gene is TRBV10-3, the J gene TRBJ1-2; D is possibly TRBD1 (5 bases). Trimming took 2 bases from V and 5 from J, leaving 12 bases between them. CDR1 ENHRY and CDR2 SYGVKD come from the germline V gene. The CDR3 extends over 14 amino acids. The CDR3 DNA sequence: TGTGCCATCAGTGAGGGGGCAGGGAGGTATGGCTACACCTTC. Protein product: CAISEGAGRYGYTF.

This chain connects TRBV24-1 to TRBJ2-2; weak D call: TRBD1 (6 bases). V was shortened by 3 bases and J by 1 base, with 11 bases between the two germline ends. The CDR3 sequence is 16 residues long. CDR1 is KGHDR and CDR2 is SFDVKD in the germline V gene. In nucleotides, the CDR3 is TGTGCCACCAGTGATGTGGGACATAAGAACACCGGGGAGCTGTTTTTT. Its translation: CATSDVGHKNTGELFF.

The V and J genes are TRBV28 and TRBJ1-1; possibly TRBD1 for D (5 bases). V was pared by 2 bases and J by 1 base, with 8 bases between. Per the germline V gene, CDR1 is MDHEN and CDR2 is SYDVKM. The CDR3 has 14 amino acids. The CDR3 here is CASSLRGGNTEAFF. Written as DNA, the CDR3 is TGTGCCAGCAGTTTACGGGGGGGGAACACTGAAGCTTTCTTT.

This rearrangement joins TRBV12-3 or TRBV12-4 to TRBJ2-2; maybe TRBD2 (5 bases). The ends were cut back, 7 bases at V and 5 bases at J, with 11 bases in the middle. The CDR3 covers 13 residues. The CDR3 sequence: CASTLSGTGELFF. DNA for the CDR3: TGTGCCAGCACCCTCTCGGGGACCGGGGAGCTGTTTTTT.

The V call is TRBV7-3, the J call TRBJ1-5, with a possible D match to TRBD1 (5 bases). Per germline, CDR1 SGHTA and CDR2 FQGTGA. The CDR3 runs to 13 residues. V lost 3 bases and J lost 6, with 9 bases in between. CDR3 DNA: TGTGCCAGCAGCTTGGGGGGAGGTCAGCCCCAGCATTTT. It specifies CASSLGGGQPQHF. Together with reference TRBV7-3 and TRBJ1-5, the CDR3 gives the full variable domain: GAGVSQTPSNKVTEKGKYVELRCDPISGHTALYWYRQSLGQGPEFLIYFQGTGAADDSGLPNDRFFAVRPEGSVSTLKIQRTERGDSAVYLCASSLGGGQPQHFGDGTRLSIL.

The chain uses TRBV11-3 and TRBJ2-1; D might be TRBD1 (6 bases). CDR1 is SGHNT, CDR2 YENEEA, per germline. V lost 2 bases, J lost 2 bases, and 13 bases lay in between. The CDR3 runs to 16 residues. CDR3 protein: CASSLSTGLTYNEQFF. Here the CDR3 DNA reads TGTGCCAGCAGCTTAAGTACAGGGTTGACCTACAATGAGCAGTTCTTC.